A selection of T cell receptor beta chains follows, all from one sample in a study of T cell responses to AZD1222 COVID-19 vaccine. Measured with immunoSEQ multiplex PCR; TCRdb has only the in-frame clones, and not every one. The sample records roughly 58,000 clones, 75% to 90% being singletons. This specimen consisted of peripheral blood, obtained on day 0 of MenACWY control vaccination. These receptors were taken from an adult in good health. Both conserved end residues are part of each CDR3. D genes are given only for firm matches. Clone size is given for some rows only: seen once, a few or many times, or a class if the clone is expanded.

CDR3 protein: CASSPGSGIQTDTQYF
CDR3 DNA: TGTGCCAGCAGTCCAGGAAGCGGGATTCAAACAGATACGCAGTATTTT
clone size: -
V gene: TRBV6-2/TRBV6-3
D gene: TRBD2
J gene: TRBJ2-3

CDR3 protein: CASSFLQGAANYGYTF
CDR3 DNA: TGTGCCAGCAGCTTTTTACAGGGGGCTGCTAACTATGGCTACACCTTC
clone size: -
V gene: TRBV5-6
D gene: TRBD1
J gene: TRBJ1-2

CDR3 protein: CASSFSSGDYNEQFF
CDR3 DNA: TGTGCCAGCAGCTTCTCTAGCGGGGACTACAATGAGCAGTTCTTC
clone size: -
V gene: TRBV11-2
D gene: TRBD2
J gene: TRBJ2-1

CDR3 protein: CASSFMRGGRKKSPGELFF
CDR3 DNA: TGTGCCAGCAGTTTTATGAGGGGGGGAAGGAAGAAATCACCCGGGGAGCTGTTTTTT
clone size: -
V gene: TRBV28
D gene: -
J gene: TRBJ2-2

CDR3 protein: CASSYLTGGLETQYF
CDR3 DNA: TGTGCCAGCAGTTACCTGACCGGGGGGCTAGAGACCCAGTACTTC
clone size: -
V gene: TRBV6-2/TRBV6-3
D gene: -
J gene: TRBJ2-5

CDR3 protein: CSASQQGNEQYF
CDR3 DNA: TGCAGCGCCTCCCAACAGGGAAACGAGCAGTACTTC
clone size: -
V gene: TRBV29-1
D gene: -
J gene: TRBJ2-7

CDR3 protein: CASSPRHGPGGYNEQFF
CDR3 DNA: TGTGCCAGCAGCCCGCGACACGGCCCCGGGGGTTACAATGAGCAGTTCTTC
clone size: -
V gene: TRBV7-2
D gene: -
J gene: TRBJ2-1

CDR3 protein: CASSYPDQGWEEFYGYTF
CDR3 DNA: TGTGCCAGCAGTTACCCGGACCAGGGCTGGGAAGAGTTCTATGGCTACACCTTC
clone size: once
V gene: TRBV6-2/TRBV6-3
D gene: -
J gene: TRBJ1-2

CDR3 protein: CASSPTGAGYGYTF
CDR3 DNA: TGTGCCAGCAGCCCTACCGGGGCTGGGTATGGCTACACCTTC
clone size: -
V gene: TRBV11-2
D gene: -
J gene: TRBJ1-2

CDR3 protein: CSAIIGTGHYEQYF
CDR3 DNA: TGCAGCGCTATAATCGGGACAGGGCACTACGAGCAGTACTTC
clone size: -
V gene: TRBV29-1
D gene: TRBD1
J gene: TRBJ2-7

CDR3 protein: CASSYSELLGGYEQYF
CDR3 DNA: TGTGCCAGCAGTTACTCAGAACTCCTCGGTGGCTACGAGCAGTACTTC
clone size: -
V gene: TRBV6-5
D gene: -
J gene: TRBJ2-7

CDR3 protein: CASSYSNYFSSGNTIYF
CDR3 DNA: TGTGCCAGCAGTTATTCCAATTATTTTAGCTCTGGAAACACCATATATTTT
clone size: -
V gene: TRBV6-9
D gene: -
J gene: TRBJ1-3

CDR3 protein: CASSYYTEAFF
CDR3 DNA: TGTGCCAGCAGTTACTATACTGAAGCTTTCTTT
clone size: -
V gene: TRBV6-5
D gene: -
J gene: TRBJ1-1

CDR3 protein: CASSAPDRAGYTF
CDR3 DNA: TGTGCCAGCAGCGCACCCGACAGGGCTGGCTACACCTTC
clone size: -
V gene: TRBV27
D gene: TRBD1
J gene: TRBJ1-2

CDR3 protein: CASSQDGGQSSYNSPLHF
CDR3 DNA: TGCGCCAGCAGCCAAGATGGCGGACAGAGCTCCTATAATTCACCCCTCCACTTT
clone size: -
V gene: TRBV4-3
D gene: -
J gene: TRBJ1-6

CDR3 protein: CASSPRDRPSEQYF
CDR3 DNA: TGTGCCAGCAGTCCGAGGGACAGGCCGAGCGAGCAGTACTTC
clone size: -
V gene: TRBV27
D gene: TRBD1
J gene: TRBJ2-7

CDR3 protein: CASSPGSSGPDTQYF
CDR3 DNA: TGTGCCAGCAGCCCCGGTAGTTCGGGCCCAGATACGCAGTATTTT
clone size: -
V gene: TRBV6-2/TRBV6-3
D gene: -
J gene: TRBJ2-3

CDR3 protein: CASSQTLDSRPQYF
CDR3 DNA: TGCGCCAGCAGCCAAACCTTAGACAGTCGACCGCAGTATTTT
clone size: few
V gene: TRBV4-3
D gene: -
J gene: TRBJ2-3

CDR3 protein: CAWSVTSRNEQFF
CDR3 DNA: TGTGCCTGGAGTGTGACTAGCCGCAATGAGCAGTTCTTC
clone size: -
V gene: TRBV30
D gene: TRBD2
J gene: TRBJ2-1

CDR3 protein: CASSTTGPGANVLTF
CDR3 DNA: TGTGCCAGTAGTACTACAGGGCCTGGGGCCAACGTCCTGACTTTC
clone size: -
V gene: TRBV19
D gene: -
J gene: TRBJ2-6

CDR3 protein: CASSQVIGAVSNYGYTF
CDR3 DNA: TGTGCCAGCAGCCAAGTCATTGGGGCGGTCTCTAACTATGGCTACACCTTC
clone size: -
V gene: TRBV3-1/TRBV3-2
D gene: -
J gene: TRBJ1-2

CDR3 protein: CATSESQGGREKLFF
CDR3 DNA: TGTGCCACCAGTGAATCACAGGGAGGGCGGGAAAAACTGTTTTTT
clone size: few
V gene: TRBV24-1
D gene: -
J gene: TRBJ1-4

CDR3 protein: CASSGTVNYQPQHF
CDR3 DNA: TGTGCCAGCAGTGGGACTGTAAATTATCAGCCCCAGCATTTT
clone size: -
V gene: TRBV6-2/TRBV6-3
D gene: -
J gene: TRBJ1-5

CDR3 protein: CATSDFTGSYNEQFF
CDR3 DNA: TGTGCCACCAGTGATTTCACGGGGTCGTACAATGAGCAGTTCTTC
clone size: -
V gene: TRBV24-1
D gene: -
J gene: TRBJ2-1

CDR3 protein: CASSSRLAGGPSYNEQFF
CDR3 DNA: TGTGCCAGCAGCTCCCGACTAGCGGGAGGGCCCTCCTACAATGAGCAGTTCTTC
clone size: -
V gene: TRBV3-1/TRBV3-2
D gene: TRBD2
J gene: TRBJ2-1

CDR3 protein: CSVDREGNNEQFF
CDR3 DNA: TGCAGCGTTGATCGGGAGGGAAACAATGAGCAGTTCTTC
clone size: once
V gene: TRBV29-1
D gene: TRBD2
J gene: TRBJ2-1

CDR3 protein: CASSPGGDIAKNIQYF
CDR3 DNA: TGTGCCAGCAGCCCCGGGGGTGATATAGCCAAAAACATTCAGTACTTC
clone size: -
V gene: TRBV5-5
D gene: -
J gene: TRBJ2-4

CDR3 protein: CASSQDPAGTGGNSPLHF
CDR3 DNA: TGTGCCAGCAGCCAAGATCCGGCTGGGACAGGAGGCAATTCACCCCTCCACTTT
clone size: -
V gene: TRBV4-2
D gene: TRBD1
J gene: TRBJ1-6

CDR3 protein: CASSFSPGADTQYF
CDR3 DNA: TGTGCCAGCAGTTTCTCCCCAGGGGCAGATACGCAGTATTTT
clone size: -
V gene: TRBV5-5
D gene: -
J gene: TRBJ2-3

CDR3 protein: CASSSGTSGSGGNIQYF
CDR3 DNA: TGTGCCAGCAGCTCCGGGACTAGCGGGTCCGGAGGGAACATTCAGTACTTC
clone size: -
V gene: TRBV5-4
D gene: TRBD2
J gene: TRBJ2-4

CDR3 protein: CASSQDRRAVATNEKLFF
CDR3 DNA: TGCGCCAGCAGCCAAGATAGGAGGGCGGTTGCAACTAATGAAAAACTGTTTTTT
clone size: -
V gene: TRBV4-1
D gene: -
J gene: TRBJ1-4

CDR3 protein: CASSLAGGITGAMNTEAFF
CDR3 DNA: TGTGCCAGCAGCTTAGCGGGAGGGATTACAGGGGCGATGAACACTGAAGCTTTCTTT
clone size: -
V gene: TRBV7-6
D gene: TRBD1
J gene: TRBJ1-1

CDR3 protein: CASSLAGGGNNEQFF
CDR3 DNA: TGTGCCAGCAGTTTAGCAGGGGGCGGTAACAATGAGCAGTTCTTC
clone size: -
V gene: TRBV27
D gene: TRBD1
J gene: TRBJ2-1